This TCR beta chain was identified during a study of blood T cells in healthy people across ages (dated by TCRdb to the mid-2010s). As for the study more broadly: In model experiments, roughly one uniquely barcoded TCR beta cDNA molecule per two T cells was captured by template switching. To avoid experimental bias, donors of different ages were randomly spread across the sequencing lanes. Using the same blood draw, the study looked at two additional independent replicas of 1 million unique cDNA reads for two donors, one aged 18 to 29 and the other aged 80 or older. To track age-related changes in TCR beta repertoire diversity, the study relied on deep sequencing normalized with unique cDNA molecular identifiers. The donors were divided into four age groups: young (average roughly 17 years), middle-aged (roughly 40), aged (62) and long-lived (about 90). General conclusions and limits of the study: Estimates of total diversity from one million sequenced T cells were regarded as lower bounds and underestimates. There was a strong correlation between observed TCR beta diversity and the percentage of naive T cells measured by flow cytometry. Because donor CMV infection status was unknown, age-related changes in expanded clonotypes were potentially confounded. Compared with the aged group, more naive CD4+ T cells, fewer expanded clones and increased TCR diversity were shown by the long-lived group, suggesting age selection. Since profiling was done on bulk unsorted PBMCs, naive and antigen-experienced compartments could not be conclusively compared. Observed TCR beta diversity per million T cells fell roughly linearly with age, and a significant reduction was already apparent by age roughly 40.

Systemically healthy Caucasian individuals from Russia, approximately 39 in total and aged roughly 6 to 95 years, were included as donors. Each donor gave ten milliliters of peripheral blood, collected into EDTA-treated Vacutainer tubes. PBMCs were isolated by Ficoll-Paque density-gradient centrifugation, with at least 6 million obtained per sample. Total RNA, at least 6 micrograms per sample, was extracted from PBMCs with Trizol reagent. Naive CD45RAhigh/CD27high T cell percentages were measured by flow cytometry on a PBMC aliquot from every donor. The cysteine opens and the phenylalanine closes a CDR3 of 13 amino acids. The only DNA kept is the CDR3, 39 bases in frame from the first base. Between the V and J ends, shortened by 5 bases and 6 bases respectively, the junction contains 13 bases. To prepare the library, 5' RACE was applied. A second roughly 7 to 11 cycle PCR used a sample-barcoded 5' primer and a J-beta primer mix. A template-switch 5' adaptor carrying 12 random nucleotides introduced a unique molecular identifier onto each TCR beta cDNA molecule. At least 2.5 million CDR3-containing paired-end reads were obtained from each sample. All of the RNA was converted into first-strand cDNA using the Mint cDNA synthesis kit, with a TRBC-specific oligonucleotide serving as the primer. All cDNA was treated with uracil-DNA glycosylase and then went through a first 18-cycle PCR with the universal primers M1SS and BC2_uni_R. The study's own analysis went as follows. For normalization, 1 million high-quality reads, each with a distinct molecular identifier, were randomly selected from each sample. Instead of being binned into consensus sequences, reads with shared molecular identifiers were discarded. CDR3 identification, clonotype clustering and error correction used MiTCR with a Q25 quality threshold and the strictest error-elimination algorithm. A nonparametric unseen species model with Euler transformation was used to estimate a lower bound on total TCR beta diversity. TCRdb trimmed public reads at Q25 via fastp, called clones via MiXCR and kept in-frame beta chains. Identical CDR3 proteins give one entry, which carries the most common genes and DNA. Here the V and J calls rest on TCRdb's processing, not on the authors' analysis. Counted in this sample were some 1,800,000 distinct CDR3 sequences; roughly 43% of them appeared once. The ten largest clones capture more than 20% of the sample.

Details on this clonotype: Its recognized antigen is unknown. Base qualities are missing; no much larger clone stands one base away.

Sequencing used blood. The receptor's source is a human donor in good health. The V and J genes are TRBV12-3 or TRBV12-4 and TRBJ1-2; the D gene assignment is ambiguous. The CDR3 reads CASSPGGPHGYTF. The sequenced DNA: TGTGCCAGCAGTCCCGGTGGGCCCCATGGCTACACCTTC.